These T cell receptor beta chains were read from a single sample in a study of T-cell memory formation after mild COVID-19. TCRdb called the 5' RACE reads again in MiXCR, with one record for every CDR3 protein. The data contain 300,000 to 400,000 distinct CDR3 sequences, 14% of them singletons. The sequenced sample consisted of PBMCs or a T cell subset sorted from them (not recorded which). Receptors were obtained from a man between 18 and 35 years old who had mild COVID-19 (a few samples of this study predate the infection). Cell type and time point are not known. CDR3s include the opening cysteine and the closing phenylalanine or tryptophan. D genes are given only for firm matches. Expanded clones get a size class; other rows say once, few or many, or leave the size out.

V gene	clone size	D gene	J gene	CDR3 DNA	CDR3 protein
TRBV20-1	few	.	TRBJ2-2	TGCAGTGCTAGGAGAGGGCTCGGGGAGCTGTTTTTT	CSARRGLGELFF
TRBV2	many	.	TRBJ2-1	TGTGCCAGCATGAGCTCCTACAATGAGCAGTTCTTC	CASMSSYNEQFF
TRBV7-9	.	.	TRBJ1-1	TGTGCCAGCAGCTTTCAGGATTTCGGCACTGAAGCTTTCTTT	CASSFQDFGTEAFF
TRBV20-1	.	.	TRBJ1-1	TGCAGTGCTAGGGGTTGGGGTTTTGAGACTGAAGCTTTCTTT	CSARGWGFETEAFF
TRBV7-8	.	.	TRBJ1-2	TGTGCCAGCAGCTTAGCGCGGGAGGGGCGGGTTGGCTACACCTTC	CASSLAREGRVGYTF
TRBV14	.	TRBD1	TRBJ2-3	TGTGCCAGCAGCCAAGACAGGGGGCATGGAGATACGCAGTATTTT	CASSQDRGHGDTQYF
TRBV4-2	.	.	TRBJ2-5	TGTGCCAGCAGCCAAGATCGTCCAGGACAAGAGACCCAGTACTTC	CASSQDRPGQETQYF
TRBV20-1	.	.	TRBJ2-3	TGCAGTGCTAGAGTCCAGACCACAGATACGCAGTATTTT	CSARVQTTDTQYF
TRBV7-8	few	TRBD1	TRBJ2-1	TGTGCCAGTCACCTCGGGACAGGGGGCAATGAGCAGTTCTTC	CASHLGTGGNEQFF
TRBV27	.	TRBD1	TRBJ2-2	TGTGCCAGCAGTATCTTACAGGGGGGCACCGGGGAGCTGTTTTTT	CASSILQGGTGELFF
TRBV11-2	many	TRBD2	TRBJ2-3	TGTGCCAGCAGCTCCGGGCAGGGAGGGGATACGCAGTATTTT	CASSSGQGGDTQYF
TRBV18	few	TRBD1	TRBJ1-4	TGTGCCAGCTCACCGACTCTGGGACAGGGAGGTGAAAAACTGTTTTTT	CASSPTLGQGGEKLFF
TRBV7-2	.	.	TRBJ2-5	TGTGCCAGCAGCCAGCGTCGGTTCGATCCACAAGAGACCCAGTACTTC	CASSQRRFDPQETQYF
TRBV6-6	.	.	TRBJ1-5	TGTGCCACCATCAGGGGCGTGAGCAATCAGCCCCAGCATTTT	CATIRGVSNQPQHF
TRBV20-1	many	TRBD2	TRBJ2-5	TGCAGTGCCCCGATAGCGGGGGGGACCCAAGAGACCCAGTACTTC	CSAPIAGGTQETQYF
TRBV20-1	many	.	TRBJ1-5	TGCAGTACTAACCAAGGCGGAGGGAGCAATCAGCCCCAGCATTTT	CSTNQGGGSNQPQHF
TRBV6-5	few	.	TRBJ2-1	TGTGCCAGCAGAAATTCTTGGGAGCAGTTCTTC	CASRNSWEQFF
TRBV6-1	few	TRBD1	TRBJ1-5	TGTGCCAGCAGGACCGGACAGGGGGCCGGACAGCCCCAGCATTTT	CASRTGQGAGQPQHF
TRBV6-2/TRBV6-3	many	TRBD1	TRBJ1-1	TGTGCCAGCAGTTTTACAGGGGGGACTGAAGCTTTCTTT	CASSFTGGTEAFF
TRBV3-1	.	.	TRBJ2-7	TGTGCCAGCAGCCATCCGGGGTCCGAGCAGTACTTC	CASSHPGSEQYF